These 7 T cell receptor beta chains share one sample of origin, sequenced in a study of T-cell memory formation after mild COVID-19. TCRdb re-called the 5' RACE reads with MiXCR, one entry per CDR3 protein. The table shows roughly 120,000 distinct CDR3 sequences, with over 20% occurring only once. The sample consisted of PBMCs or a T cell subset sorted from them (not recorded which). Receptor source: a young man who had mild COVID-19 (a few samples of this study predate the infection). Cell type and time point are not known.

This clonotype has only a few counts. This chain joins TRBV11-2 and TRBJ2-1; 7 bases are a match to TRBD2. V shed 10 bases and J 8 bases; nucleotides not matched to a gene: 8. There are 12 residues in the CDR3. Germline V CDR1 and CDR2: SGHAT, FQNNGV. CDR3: CAINRLADEQFF. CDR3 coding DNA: TGTGCCATAAACAGACTAGCCGATGAGCAGTTCTTC. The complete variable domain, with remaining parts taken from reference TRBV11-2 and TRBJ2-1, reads EAGVAQSPRYKIIEKRQSVAFWCNPISGHATLYWYQQILGQGPKLLIQFQNNGVVDDSQLPKDRFSAERLKGVDSTLKIQPAKLEDSAVYLCAINRLADEQFFGPGTRLTVL.

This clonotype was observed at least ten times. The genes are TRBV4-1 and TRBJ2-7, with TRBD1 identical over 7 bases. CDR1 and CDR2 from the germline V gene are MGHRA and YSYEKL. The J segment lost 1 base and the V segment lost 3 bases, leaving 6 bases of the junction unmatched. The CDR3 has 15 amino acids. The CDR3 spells CASSQPGQPSYEQYF. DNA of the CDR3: TGCGCCAGCAGCCAGCCGGGACAGCCTTCCTACGAGCAGTACTTC.

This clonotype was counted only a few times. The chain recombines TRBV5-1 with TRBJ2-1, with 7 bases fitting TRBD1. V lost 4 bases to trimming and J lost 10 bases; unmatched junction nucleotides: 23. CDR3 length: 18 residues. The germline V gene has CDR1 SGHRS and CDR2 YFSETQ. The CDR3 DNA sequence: TGCGCCAGCAGCCCAGCACCCCCCGGGACAGAAGGATCATGCGAGCAGTTCTTC. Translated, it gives CASSPAPPGTEGSCEQFF.

In DNA form, the CDR3 reads TGTGCCAGCAGCCCCCTGACTTATTTCGAGACCCAGTACTTC. This encodes CASSPLTYFETQYF. This sequence joins TRBV14 and TRBJ2-5, with D hard to call. Germline values: CDR1 SGHDN, CDR2 FVKESK. V was trimmed by 4 bases and J by 5 bases, leaving 14 bases between them. The CDR3 consists of 14 residues. The full variable domain, with the rest looked up from reference TRBV14 and TRBJ2-5, is EAGVTQFPSHSVIEKGQTVTLRCDPISGHDNLYWYRRVMGKEIKFLLHFVKESKQDESGMPNNRFLAERTGGTYSTLKVQPAELEDSGVYFCASSPLTYFETQYFGPGTRLLVL.

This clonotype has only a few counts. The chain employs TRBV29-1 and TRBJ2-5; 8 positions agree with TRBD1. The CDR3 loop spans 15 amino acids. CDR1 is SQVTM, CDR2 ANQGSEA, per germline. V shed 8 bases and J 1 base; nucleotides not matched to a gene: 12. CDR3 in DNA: TGCAGCACCAAGTCAACAGGGGGTTTCCAAGAGACCCAGTACTTC. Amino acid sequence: CSTKSTGGFQETQYF.

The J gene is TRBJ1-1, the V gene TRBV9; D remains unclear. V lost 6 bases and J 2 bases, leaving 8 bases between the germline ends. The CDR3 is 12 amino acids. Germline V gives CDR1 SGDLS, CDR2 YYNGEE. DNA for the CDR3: TGTGCCAGCAAAGGAGGAAACACTGAAGCTTTCTTT. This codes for CASKGGNTEAFF.

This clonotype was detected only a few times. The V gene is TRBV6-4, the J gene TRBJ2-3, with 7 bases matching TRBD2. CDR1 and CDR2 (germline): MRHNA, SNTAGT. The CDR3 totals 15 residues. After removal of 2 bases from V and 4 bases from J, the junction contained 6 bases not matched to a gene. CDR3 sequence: CASSDGAGEADTQYF. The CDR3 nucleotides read TGTGCCAGCAGTGACGGGGCGGGGGAGGCAGATACGCAGTATTTT.